Included here is one T cell receptor beta chain sequence, with context. The data originate from a study of control samples from healthy donors and cancer patients. The table came from immunoSEQ multiplex PCR; TCRdb's copy has only in-frame clones and leaves some out. The data show some 95,000 clones, 79% seen once. Trimming removed 3 bases from V and 3 bases from J, with 16 bases in between. Per the germline V gene, CDR1 is SGHAT and CDR2 is FQNNGV. The CDR3 is 16 residues long. This chain uses TRBV11-2 with TRBJ2-3; weak D call: TRBD1 (6 bases). The sequencing sample was made of blood. The origin of this receptor is a woman aged 25 to 45 in good health. DNA of the CDR3: TGTGCCAGCAGCTTCTCTGGGGGCTTAGCAACAGATACGCAGTATTTT. Translated: CASSFSGGLATDTQYF.